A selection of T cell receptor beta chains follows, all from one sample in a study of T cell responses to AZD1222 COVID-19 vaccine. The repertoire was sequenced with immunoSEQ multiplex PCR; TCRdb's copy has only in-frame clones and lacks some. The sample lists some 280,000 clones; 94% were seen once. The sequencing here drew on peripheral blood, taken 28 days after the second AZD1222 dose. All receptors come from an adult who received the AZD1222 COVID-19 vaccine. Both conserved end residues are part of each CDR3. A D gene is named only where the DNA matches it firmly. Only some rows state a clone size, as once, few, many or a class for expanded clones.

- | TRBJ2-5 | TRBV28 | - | CASSLLQGTQYF | TGTGCCAGCAGTTTACTACAGGGGACCCAGTACTTC
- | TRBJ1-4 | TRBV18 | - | CASSPRQDEKLFF | TGTGCCAGCTCACCCCGGCAGGATGAAAAACTGTTTTTT
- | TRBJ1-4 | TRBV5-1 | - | CASRRQTSATNEKLFF | TGCGCCAGCAGACGACAGACCTCTGCAACTAATGAAAAACTGTTTTTT
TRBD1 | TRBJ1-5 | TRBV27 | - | CASSTGQGDNQPQHF | TGTGCCAGCAGTACCGGACAGGGGGACAATCAGCCCCAGCATTTT
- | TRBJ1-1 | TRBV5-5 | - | CASSLEAGIINTEAFF | TGTGCCAGCAGCTTGGAGGCAGGGATTATAAACACTGAAGCTTTCTTT
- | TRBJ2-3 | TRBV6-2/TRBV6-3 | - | CASSGQIRSTDTQYF | TGTGCCAGCAGTGGGCAGATTCGATCCACAGATACGCAGTATTTT
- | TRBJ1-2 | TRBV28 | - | CASSLRTYGYTF | TGTGCCAGCAGTTTACGGACCTATGGCTACACCTTC
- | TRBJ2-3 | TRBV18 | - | CASSPSDGGTDTQYF | TGTGCCAGCTCACCCTCCGACGGGGGCACAGATACGCAGTATTTT
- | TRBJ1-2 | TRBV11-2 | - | CASSQDSLYGYTF | TGTGCCAGCAGCCAAGACAGCCTCTATGGCTACACCTTC
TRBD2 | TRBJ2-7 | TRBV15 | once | CATSFAGVGEGFYEQYF | TGTGCCACCAGCTTTGCGGGAGTGGGCGAGGGTTTCTACGAGCAGTACTTC
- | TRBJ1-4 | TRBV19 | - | CASRSVEKLFF | TGTGCCAGTAGGTCAGTTGAAAAACTGTTTTTT
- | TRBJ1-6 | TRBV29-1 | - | CSVKTAGSYNSPLHF | TGCAGCGTCAAGACAGCCGGCTCCTATAATTCACCCCTCCACTTT
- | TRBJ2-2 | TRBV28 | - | CATKDPNTGELFF | TGTGCCACAAAGGACCCCAACACCGGGGAGCTGTTTTTT
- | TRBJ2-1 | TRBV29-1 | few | CSVEPRIAGEQFF | TGCAGCGTTGAACCCCGAATCGCAGGGGAGCAGTTCTTC
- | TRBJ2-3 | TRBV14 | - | CASSHYRRITDTQYF | TGTGCCAGCAGCCACTACAGGAGGATCACAGATACGCAGTATTTT
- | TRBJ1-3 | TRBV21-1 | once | CALNRISGNTIYF | TGTGCCCTGAACCGCATCTCTGGAAACACCATATATTTT
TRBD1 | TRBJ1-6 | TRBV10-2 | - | CASRPGQANSPLHF | TGCGCCAGCAGACCGGGACAGGCCAATTCACCCCTCCACTTT
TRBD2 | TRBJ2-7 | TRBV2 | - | CASRYSSGSTSYEQYF | TGTGCCAGCAGATACTCCAGCGGGAGTACCTCCTACGAGCAGTACTTC
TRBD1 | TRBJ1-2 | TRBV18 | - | CASSPGQGFYGYTF | TGTGCCAGCTCACCGGGACAGGGTTTTTATGGCTACACCTTC
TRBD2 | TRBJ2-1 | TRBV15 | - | CATRTGLAGGFHNEQFF | TGTGCCACCAGGACAGGACTAGCGGGGGGCTTCCACAATGAGCAGTTCTTC
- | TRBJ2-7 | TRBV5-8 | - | CASSLFGYEQYF | TGTGCCAGCAGCTTGTTTGGCTACGAGCAGTACTTC
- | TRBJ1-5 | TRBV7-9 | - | CASSLDVYQPQHF | TGTGCCAGCAGCTTGGACGTCTATCAGCCCCAGCATTTT
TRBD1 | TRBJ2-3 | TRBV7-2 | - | CASSVTGGTDTQYF | TGTGCCAGCAGCGTGACAGGGGGCACAGATACGCAGTATTTT
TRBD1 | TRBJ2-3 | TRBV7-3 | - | CASSTGTGSTDTQYF | TGTGCCAGCAGTACCGGGACAGGGAGCACAGATACGCAGTATTTT
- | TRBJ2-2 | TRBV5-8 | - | CASRRAGPGELFF | TGTGCCAGCAGGCGGGCCGGGCCCGGGGAGCTGTTTTTT
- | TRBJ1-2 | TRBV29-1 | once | CSVGDGRHGYTF | TGCAGCGTTGGGGACGGTCGGCATGGCTACACCTTC
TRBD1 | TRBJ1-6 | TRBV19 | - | CASSNRDRGRSYNSPLHF | TGTGCCAGTAGTAACCGGGACAGGGGACGCTCCTATAATTCACCCCTCCACTTT
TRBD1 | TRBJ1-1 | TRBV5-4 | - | CASSFGQVNTEAFF | TGTGCCAGCAGCTTCGGACAGGTTAACACTGAAGCTTTCTTT
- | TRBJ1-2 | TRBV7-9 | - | CASSPLGIGGYTF | TGTGCCAGCAGCCCACTAGGGATCGGCGGCTACACCTTC
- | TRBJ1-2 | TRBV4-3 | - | CASSQEGIGSYGYTF | TGCGCCAGCAGCCAAGAAGGCATAGGCTCCTATGGCTACACCTTC
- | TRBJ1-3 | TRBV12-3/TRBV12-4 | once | CASSFYSGNTIYF | TGTGCCAGCAGTTTTTACTCTGGAAACACCATATATTTT
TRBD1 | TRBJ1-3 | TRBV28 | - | CASRTGTETGNTIYF | TGTGCCAGCAGAACCGGGACAGAAACTGGAAACACCATATATTTT
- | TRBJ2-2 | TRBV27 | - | CASSFPSGELFF | TGTGCCAGCAGTTTCCCGTCCGGGGAGCTGTTTTTT
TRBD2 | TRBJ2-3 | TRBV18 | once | CASSPQRGGDTQYF | TGTGCCAGCTCACCGCAGCGGGGGGGAGATACGCAGTATTTT
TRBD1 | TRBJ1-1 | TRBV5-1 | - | CASSLGDSEKAFF | TGCGCCAGCAGCTTGGGGGACAGTGAAAAAGCTTTCTTT
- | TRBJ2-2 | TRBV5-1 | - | CASSLMGPRAGELFF | TGCGCCAGCAGCTTGATGGGACCCCGGGCCGGGGAGCTGTTTTTT
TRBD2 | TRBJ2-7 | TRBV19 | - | CASSNGGAPYEQYF | TGTGCCAGTAGTAACGGGGGGGCCCCCTACGAGCAGTACTTC
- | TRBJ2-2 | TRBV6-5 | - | CASRNTGELFF | TGTGCCAGCCGTAACACCGGGGAGCTGTTTTTT
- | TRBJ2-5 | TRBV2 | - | CAILSKGLTEETQYF | TGTGCCATACTCTCAAAGGGGTTGACCGAAGAGACCCAGTACTTC
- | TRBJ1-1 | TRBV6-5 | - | CASSPREYSTEAFF | TGTGCCAGCAGCCCAAGGGAATACAGCACTGAAGCTTTCTTT
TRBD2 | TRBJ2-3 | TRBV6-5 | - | CASSFLQAGGTDTQYF | TGTGCCAGCAGTTTCCTCCAAGCGGGGGGCACAGATACGCAGTATTTT
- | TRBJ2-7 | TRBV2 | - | CASSEGYEQYF | TGTGCCAGCAGTGAAGGCTACGAGCAGTACTTC
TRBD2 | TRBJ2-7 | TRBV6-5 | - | CASRASGGRLNEQYF | TGTGCCAGCAGAGCTAGCGGGGGCCGTCTGAACGAGCAGTACTTC
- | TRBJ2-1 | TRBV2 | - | CASSEQGTYNEQFF | TGTGCCAGCAGTGAACAGGGAACCTACAATGAGCAGTTCTTC
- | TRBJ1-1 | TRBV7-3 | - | CASSLERDTEAFF | TGTGCCAGCAGCTTAGAGCGGGACACTGAAGCTTTCTTT
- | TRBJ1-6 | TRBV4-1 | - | CASSQVGDWGLKSLHF | TGCGCCAGCAGCCAAGTCGGGGACTGGGGATTAAAGTCCCTCCACTTT